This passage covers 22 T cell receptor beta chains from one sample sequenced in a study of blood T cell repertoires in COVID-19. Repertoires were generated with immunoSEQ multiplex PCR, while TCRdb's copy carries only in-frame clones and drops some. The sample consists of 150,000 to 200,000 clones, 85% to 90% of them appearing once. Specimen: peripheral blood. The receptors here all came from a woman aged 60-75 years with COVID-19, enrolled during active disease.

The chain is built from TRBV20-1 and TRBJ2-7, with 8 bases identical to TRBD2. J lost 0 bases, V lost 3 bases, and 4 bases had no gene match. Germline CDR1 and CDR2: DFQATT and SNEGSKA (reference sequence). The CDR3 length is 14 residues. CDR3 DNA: TGCAGTGCTAGTCGTAGCGGGACCTCCTACGAGCAGTACTTC. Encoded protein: CSASRSGTSYEQYF.

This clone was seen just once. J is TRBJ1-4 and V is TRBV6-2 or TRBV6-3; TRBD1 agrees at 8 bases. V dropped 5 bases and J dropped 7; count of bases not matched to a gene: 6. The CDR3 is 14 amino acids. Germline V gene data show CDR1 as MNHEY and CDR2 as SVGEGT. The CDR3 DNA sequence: TGTGCCAGCAGTGACCGACAGGGGAGTGAAAAACTGTTTTTT. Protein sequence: CASSDRQGSEKLFF.

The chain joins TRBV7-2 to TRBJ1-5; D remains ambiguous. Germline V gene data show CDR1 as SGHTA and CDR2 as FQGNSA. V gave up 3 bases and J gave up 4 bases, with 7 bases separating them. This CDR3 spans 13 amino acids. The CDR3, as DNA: TGTGCCAGCAGCTTCTCGGGGAATCAGCCCCAGCATTTT. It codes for CASSFSGNQPQHF. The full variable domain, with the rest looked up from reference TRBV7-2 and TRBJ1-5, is GAGVSQSPSNKVTEKGKDVELRCDPISGHTALYWYRQSLGQGLEFLIYFQGNSAPDKSGLPSDRFSAERTGGSVSTLTIQRTQQEDSAVYLCASSFSGNQPQHFGDGTRLSIL.

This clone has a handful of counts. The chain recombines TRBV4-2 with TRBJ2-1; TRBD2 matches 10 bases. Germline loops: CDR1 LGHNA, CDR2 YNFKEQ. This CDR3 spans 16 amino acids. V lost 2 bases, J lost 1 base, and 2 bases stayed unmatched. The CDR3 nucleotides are TGTGCCAGCAGCCAACTTAGCGGGGGGTCCTACAATGAGCAGTTCTTC. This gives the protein CASSQLSGGSYNEQFF.

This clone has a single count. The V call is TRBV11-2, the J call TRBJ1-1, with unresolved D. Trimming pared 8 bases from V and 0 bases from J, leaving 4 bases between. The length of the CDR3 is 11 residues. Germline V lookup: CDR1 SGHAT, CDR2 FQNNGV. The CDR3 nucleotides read TGTGCCAGCGTCATGAACACTGAAGCTTTCTTT. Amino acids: CASVMNTEAFF. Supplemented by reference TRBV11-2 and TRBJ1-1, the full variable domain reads EAGVAQSPRYKIIEKRQSVAFWCNPISGHATLYWYQQILGQGPKLLIQFQNNGVVDDSQLPKDRFSAERLKGVDSTLKIQPAKLEDSAVYLCASVMNTEAFFGQGTRLTVV.

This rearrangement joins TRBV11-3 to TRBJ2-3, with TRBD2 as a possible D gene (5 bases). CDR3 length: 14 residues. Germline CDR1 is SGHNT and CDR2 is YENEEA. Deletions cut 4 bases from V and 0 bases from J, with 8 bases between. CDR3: CASSSGGSTDTQYF. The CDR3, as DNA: TGTGCCAGCAGCTCGGGCGGGAGCACAGATACGCAGTATTTT. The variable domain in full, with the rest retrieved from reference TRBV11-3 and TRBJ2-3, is EAGVVQSPRYKIIEKKQPVAFWCNPISGHNTLYWYLQNLGQGPELLIRYENEEAVDDSQLPKDRFSAERLKGVDSTLKIQPAELGDSAVYLCASSSGGSTDTQYFGPGTRLTVL.

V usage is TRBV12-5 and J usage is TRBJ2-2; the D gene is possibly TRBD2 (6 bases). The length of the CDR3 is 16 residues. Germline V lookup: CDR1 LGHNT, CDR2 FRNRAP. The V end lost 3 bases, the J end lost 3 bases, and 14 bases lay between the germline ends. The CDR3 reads CASGFTLAIHTGELFF. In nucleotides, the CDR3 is TGTGCTAGTGGTTTCACGCTAGCGATACACACCGGGGAGCTGTTTTTT.

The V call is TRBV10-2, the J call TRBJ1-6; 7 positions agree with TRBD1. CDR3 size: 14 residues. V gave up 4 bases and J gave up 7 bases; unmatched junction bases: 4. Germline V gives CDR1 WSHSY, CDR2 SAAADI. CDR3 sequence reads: CASSGGGLNSPLHF. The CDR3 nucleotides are TGCGCCAGCAGTGGAGGGGGCCTAAATTCACCCCTCCACTTT.

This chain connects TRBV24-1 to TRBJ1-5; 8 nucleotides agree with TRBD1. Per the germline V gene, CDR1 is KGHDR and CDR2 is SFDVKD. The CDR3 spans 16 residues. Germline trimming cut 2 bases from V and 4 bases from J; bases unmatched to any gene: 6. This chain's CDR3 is CATSDSDRDFNQPQHF. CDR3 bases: TGTGCCACCAGTGATTCGGACAGGGACTTTAATCAGCCCCAGCATTTT.

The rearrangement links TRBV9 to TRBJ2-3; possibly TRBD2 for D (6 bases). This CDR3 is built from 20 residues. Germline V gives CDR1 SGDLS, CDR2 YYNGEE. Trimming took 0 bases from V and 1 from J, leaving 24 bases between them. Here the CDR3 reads CASSVGAAGGLVARTDTQYF. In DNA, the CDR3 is TGTGCCAGCAGCGTAGGGGCAGCGGGCGGACTCGTCGCGCGCACAGATACGCAGTATTTT.

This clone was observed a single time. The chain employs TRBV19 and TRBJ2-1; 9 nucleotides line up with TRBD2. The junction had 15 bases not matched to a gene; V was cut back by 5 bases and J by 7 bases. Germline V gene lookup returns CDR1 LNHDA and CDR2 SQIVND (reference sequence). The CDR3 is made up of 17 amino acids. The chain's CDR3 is CASSYRPLAGAKNEQFF. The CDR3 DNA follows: TGTGCCAGTAGTTATCGGCCTTTAGCGGGAGCTAAGAATGAGCAGTTCTTC.

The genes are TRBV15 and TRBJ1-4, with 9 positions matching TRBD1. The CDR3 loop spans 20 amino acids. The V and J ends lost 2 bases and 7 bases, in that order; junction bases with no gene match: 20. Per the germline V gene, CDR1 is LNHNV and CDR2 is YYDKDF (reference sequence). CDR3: CATSRSKLGDRDLGGEKLFF. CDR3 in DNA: TGTGCCACCAGCAGAAGTAAACTGGGGGACAGGGACCTCGGAGGTGAAAAACTGTTTTTT.

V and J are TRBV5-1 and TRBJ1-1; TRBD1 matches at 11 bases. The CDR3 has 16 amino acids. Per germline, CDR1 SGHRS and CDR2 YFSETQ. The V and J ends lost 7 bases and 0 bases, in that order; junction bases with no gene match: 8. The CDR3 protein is CASSIGQGAMNTEAFF. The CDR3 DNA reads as TGCGCCAGCTCCATTGGACAGGGGGCAATGAACACTGAAGCTTTCTTT.

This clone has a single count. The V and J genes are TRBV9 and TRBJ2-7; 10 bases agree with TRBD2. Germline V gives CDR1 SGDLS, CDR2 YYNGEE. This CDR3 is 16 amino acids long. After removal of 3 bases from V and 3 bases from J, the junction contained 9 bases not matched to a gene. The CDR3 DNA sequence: TGTGCCAGCAGCGCGCGGACTAGCGGAAGAGTCTACGAGCAGTACTTC. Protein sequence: CASSARTSGRVYEQYF.

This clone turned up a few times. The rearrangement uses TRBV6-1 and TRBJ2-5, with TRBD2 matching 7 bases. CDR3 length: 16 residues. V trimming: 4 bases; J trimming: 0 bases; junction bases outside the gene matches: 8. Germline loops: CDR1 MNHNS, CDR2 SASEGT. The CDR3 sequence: CASSGWLADNQETQYF. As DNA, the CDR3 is TGTGCCAGCAGTGGATGGCTAGCGGACAACCAAGAGACCCAGTACTTC.

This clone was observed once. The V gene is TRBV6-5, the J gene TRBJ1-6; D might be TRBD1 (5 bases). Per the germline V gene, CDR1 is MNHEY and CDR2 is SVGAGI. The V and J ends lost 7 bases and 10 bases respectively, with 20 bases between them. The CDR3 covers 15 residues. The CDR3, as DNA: TGTGCCAGCACCCTTTGGTGGCAGGGCGGATCACCCCTCCACTTT. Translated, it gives CASTLWWQGGSPLHF.

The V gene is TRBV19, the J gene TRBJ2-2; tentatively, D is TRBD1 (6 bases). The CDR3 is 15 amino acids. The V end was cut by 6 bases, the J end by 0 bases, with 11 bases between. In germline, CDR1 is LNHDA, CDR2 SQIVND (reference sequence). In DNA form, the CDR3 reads TGTGCCAGTAGGTCCGGACAGACGAACACCGGGGAGCTGTTTTTT. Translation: CASRSGQTNTGELFF.

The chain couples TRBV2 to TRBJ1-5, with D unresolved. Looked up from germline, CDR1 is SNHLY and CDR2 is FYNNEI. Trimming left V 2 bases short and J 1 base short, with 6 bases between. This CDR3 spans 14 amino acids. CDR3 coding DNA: TGTGCCAGCAGTGAACAGTACAGCAATCAGCCCCAGCATTTT. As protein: CASSEQYSNQPQHF.

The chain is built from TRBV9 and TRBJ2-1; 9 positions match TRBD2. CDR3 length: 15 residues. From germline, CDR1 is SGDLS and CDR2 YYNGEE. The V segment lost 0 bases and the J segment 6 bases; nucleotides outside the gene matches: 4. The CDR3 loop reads CASSVVSGSPNEQFF. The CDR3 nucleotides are TGTGCCAGCAGCGTAGTTAGCGGGAGCCCCAATGAGCAGTTCTTC.

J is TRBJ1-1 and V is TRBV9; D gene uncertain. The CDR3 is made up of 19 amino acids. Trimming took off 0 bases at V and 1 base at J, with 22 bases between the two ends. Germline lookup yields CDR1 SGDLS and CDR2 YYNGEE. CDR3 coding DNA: TGTGCCAGCAGCGTAGACGCAGGAATTCAACCTTCCTCGAACACTGAAGCTTTCTTT. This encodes CASSVDAGIQPSSNTEAFF.

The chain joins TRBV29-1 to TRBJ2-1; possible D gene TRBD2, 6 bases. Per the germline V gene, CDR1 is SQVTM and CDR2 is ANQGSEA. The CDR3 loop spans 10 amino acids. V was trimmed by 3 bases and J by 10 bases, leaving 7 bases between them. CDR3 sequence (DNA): TGCAGCGTTGAGACTAGAGAGCAGTTCTTC. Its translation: CSVETREQFF.

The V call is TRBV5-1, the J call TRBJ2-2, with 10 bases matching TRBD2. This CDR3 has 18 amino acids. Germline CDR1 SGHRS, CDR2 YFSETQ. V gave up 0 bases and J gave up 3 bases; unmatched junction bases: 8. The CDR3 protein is CASSLVTAGGPHTGELFF. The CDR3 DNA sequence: TGCGCCAGCAGCTTGGTCACAGCGGGAGGGCCGCACACCGGGGAGCTGTTTTTT.